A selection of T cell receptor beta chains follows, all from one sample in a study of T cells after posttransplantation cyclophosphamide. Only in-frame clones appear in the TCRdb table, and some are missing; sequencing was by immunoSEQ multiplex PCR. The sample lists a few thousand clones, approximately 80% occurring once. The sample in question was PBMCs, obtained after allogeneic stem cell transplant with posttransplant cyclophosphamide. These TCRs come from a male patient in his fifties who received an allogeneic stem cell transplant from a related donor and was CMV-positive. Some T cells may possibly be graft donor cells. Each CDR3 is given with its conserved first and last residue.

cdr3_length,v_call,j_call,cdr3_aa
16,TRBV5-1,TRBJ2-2,CASSLATVGNTGELFF
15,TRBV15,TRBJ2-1,CATSTVYRGYNEQFF
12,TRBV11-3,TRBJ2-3,CASSLGGLTQYF
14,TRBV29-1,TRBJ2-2,CSAAAGGLPGELFF
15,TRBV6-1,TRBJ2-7,CASTRSGGHAYEQYF
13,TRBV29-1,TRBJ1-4,CSVEVGADEKLFF
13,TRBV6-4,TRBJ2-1,CASSYSSYNEQFF
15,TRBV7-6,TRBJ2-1,CASSRRGAGEDEQFF
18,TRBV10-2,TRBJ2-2,CASSDPGYRGREAGELFF
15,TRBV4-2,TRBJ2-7,CASSQDGGVPYEQYF
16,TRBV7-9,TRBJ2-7,CASSSRTGDFSYEQYF
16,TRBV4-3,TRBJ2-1,CASSQTTGAIYNEQFF
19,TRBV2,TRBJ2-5,CASSEVRGLGVEYQETQYF
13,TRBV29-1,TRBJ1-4,CSAGPRGGEKLFF
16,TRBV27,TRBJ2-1,CASSLRSGTGIGEQFF
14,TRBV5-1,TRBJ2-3,CASSFQTDTDTQYF
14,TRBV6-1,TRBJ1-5,CASSKTGNYQPQHF
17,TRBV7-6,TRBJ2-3,CASSRFEPGQGTDTQYF
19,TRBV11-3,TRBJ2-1,CASSPPWEPGRDSYNEQFF
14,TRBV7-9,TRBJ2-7,CASSLRTSGYEQYF